A selection of T cell receptor beta chains follows, all from one sample in a study of blood T cell repertoires in COVID-19. TCRdb's table, derived via immunoSEQ multiplex PCR, lists solely in-frame clones and lacks some. The sample comprises about 160,000 clones, approximately 90% of which are singletons, and 6.6% rests with the top ten. The sample was PBMCs or T cells enriched from blood (not recorded which). Source of these receptors: a woman in her 50s who had recovered from COVID-19. Each CDR3 is given with its conserved first and last residue. The order of the fields is D gene, clone size, V gene, J gene, CDR3 protein, CDR3 DNA. D genes are given only for firm matches. Clone size is shown for a subset of rows, as once, few, many or a class of expanded clone.

D: .; size: .; V: TRBV5-6; J: TRBJ1-5; CDR3: CASTITGSGQPQHF; DNA: TGTGCCAGCACCATAACGGGGAGCGGTCAGCCCCAGCATTTT
D: TRBD1; size: once; V: TRBV19; J: TRBJ1-2; CDR3: CASTGGGDGYTF; DNA: TGTGCCAGTACTGGAGGGGGCGATGGCTACACCTTC
D: .; size: .; V: TRBV6-1; J: TRBJ1-6; CDR3: CASSDDNPAPLHF; DNA: TGTGCCAGCAGTGACGACAATCCTGCCCCCCTCCACTTT
D: TRBD2; size: .; V: TRBV27; J: TRBJ2-5; CDR3: CASSPGGARETQYF; DNA: TGTGCCAGCAGTCCCGGGGGGGCAAGGGAGACCCAGTACTTC
D: .; size: once; V: TRBV24-1; J: TRBJ1-3; CDR3: CATSDLRGSGGRNTIYF; DNA: TGTGCCACCAGTGATTTGCGAGGCAGTGGAGGACGAAACACCATATATTTT
D: .; size: .; V: TRBV24-1; J: TRBJ2-1; CDR3: CATSDPGATYNEQFF; DNA: TGTGCCACCAGTGACCCTGGGGCGACTTACAATGAGCAGTTCTTC
D: .; size: once; V: TRBV19; J: TRBJ1-6; CDR3: CASTHLEGPLHF; DNA: TGTGCCAGTACCCACCTGGAGGGCCCCCTCCACTTT
D: .; size: .; V: TRBV10-3; J: TRBJ2-3; CDR3: CACYPGTSGTDTQYF; DNA: TGTGCCTGCTACCCCGGGACAAGCGGCACAGATACGCAGTATTTT
D: .; size: .; V: TRBV3-1/TRBV3-2; J: TRBJ1-2; CDR3: CASSHGGCYGYTF; DNA: TGTGCCAGCAGCCATGGGGGGTGCTATGGCTACACCTTC
D: .; size: .; V: TRBV5-1; J: TRBJ2-1; CDR3: CASSLVAGNDEQFF; DNA: TGCGCCAGCAGCTTGGTGGCAGGGAACGATGAGCAGTTCTTC
D: TRBD1; size: .; V: TRBV5-6; J: TRBJ2-1; CDR3: CASSTETGVHNEQFF; DNA: TGTGCCAGCAGCACGGAGACAGGGGTTCACAATGAGCAGTTCTTC
D: .; size: .; V: TRBV20-1; J: TRBJ2-7; CDR3: CSASRGTQGEQYF; DNA: TGCAGTGCTAGTAGGGGGACGCAGGGCGAGCAGTACTTC
D: TRBD2; size: .; V: TRBV7-2; J: TRBJ2-1; CDR3: CASSSYGTSGEGEQFF; DNA: TGTGCCAGCAGCTCCTACGGGACTAGCGGGGAGGGTGAGCAGTTCTTC
D: TRBD2; size: .; V: TRBV7-2; J: TRBJ2-3; CDR3: CASSLPGLAGGRTDTQYF; DNA: TGTGCCAGCAGCTTACCGGGACTAGCGGGGGGTCGCACAGATACGCAGTATTTT
D: .; size: .; V: TRBV9; J: TRBJ1-3; CDR3: CASSVHPYSGNTIYF; DNA: TGTGCCAGCAGCGTACACCCCTACTCTGGAAACACCATATATTTT
D: .; size: .; V: TRBV6-2/TRBV6-3; J: TRBJ1-2; CDR3: CASSIPGSRGYTF; DNA: TGTGCCAGCAGTATCCCAGGCTCTCGTGGCTACACCTTC
D: .; size: .; V: TRBV2; J: TRBJ1-1; CDR3: CASSVSRSGGRAFF; DNA: TGTGCCAGCAGTGTATCTCGGTCGGGGGGTAGAGCTTTCTTT
D: .; size: .; V: TRBV6-6; J: TRBJ1-5; CDR3: CASSYRDSNQPQHF; DNA: TGTGCCAGCAGTTATCGGGATAGCAATCAGCCCCAGCATTTT
D: .; size: .; V: TRBV6-6; J: TRBJ2-5; CDR3: CASTGVVETQYF; DNA: TGTGCCAGCACGGGGGTAGTAGAGACCCAGTACTTC
D: TRBD1; size: once; V: TRBV5-1; J: TRBJ1-1; CDR3: CASSLVGTDEAFF; DNA: TGCGCCAGCAGCTTGGTCGGGACAGATGAAGCTTTCTTT
D: TRBD2; size: .; V: TRBV4-1; J: TRBJ2-7; CDR3: CASSQGLAGVEVSIEQYF; DNA: TGCGCCAGCAGCCAAGGACTAGCGGGGGTCGAGGTCTCGATCGAGCAGTACTTC
D: TRBD1; size: .; V: TRBV30; J: TRBJ1-2; CDR3: CAWSVWGQGYGYTF; DNA: TGTGCCTGGAGTGTATGGGGACAGGGGTATGGCTACACCTTC
D: .; size: .; V: TRBV5-1; J: TRBJ2-1; CDR3: CASSFGGLGAYNEQFF; DNA: TGCGCCAGCAGCTTCGGGGGGCTAGGAGCCTACAATGAGCAGTTCTTC
D: TRBD2; size: .; V: TRBV10-1; J: TRBJ2-1; CDR3: CAIPSGGPHEHEQFF; DNA: TGCGCCATTCCTAGCGGGGGGCCCCATGAACATGAGCAGTTCTTC
D: .; size: .; V: TRBV12-5; J: TRBJ1-1; CDR3: CASGLARLEGNTEAFF; DNA: TGTGCTAGTGGTTTGGCCCGGCTGGAGGGGAACACTGAAGCTTTCTTT
D: .; size: .; V: TRBV7-2; J: TRBJ2-7; CDR3: CASSPLAARGSYEQYF; DNA: TGTGCCAGCAGCCCCCTGGCGGCCAGGGGATCCTACGAGCAGTACTTC
D: TRBD1; size: .; V: TRBV11-2; J: TRBJ1-4; CDR3: CASSVWTGGSEKLFF; DNA: TGTGCCAGCAGCGTGTGGACAGGGGGATCTGAAAAACTGTTTTTT